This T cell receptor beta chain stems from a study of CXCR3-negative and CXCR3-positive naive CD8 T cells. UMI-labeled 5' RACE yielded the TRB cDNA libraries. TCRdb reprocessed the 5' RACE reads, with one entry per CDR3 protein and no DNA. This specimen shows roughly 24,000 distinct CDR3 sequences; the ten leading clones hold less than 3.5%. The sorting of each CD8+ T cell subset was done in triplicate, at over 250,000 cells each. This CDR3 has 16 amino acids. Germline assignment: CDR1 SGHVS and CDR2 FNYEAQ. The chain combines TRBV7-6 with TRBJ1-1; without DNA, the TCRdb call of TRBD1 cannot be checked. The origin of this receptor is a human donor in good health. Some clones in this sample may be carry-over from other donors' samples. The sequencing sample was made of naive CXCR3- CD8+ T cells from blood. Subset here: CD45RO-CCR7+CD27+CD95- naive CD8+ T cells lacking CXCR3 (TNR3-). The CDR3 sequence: CASSHSPGGMNTEAFF.